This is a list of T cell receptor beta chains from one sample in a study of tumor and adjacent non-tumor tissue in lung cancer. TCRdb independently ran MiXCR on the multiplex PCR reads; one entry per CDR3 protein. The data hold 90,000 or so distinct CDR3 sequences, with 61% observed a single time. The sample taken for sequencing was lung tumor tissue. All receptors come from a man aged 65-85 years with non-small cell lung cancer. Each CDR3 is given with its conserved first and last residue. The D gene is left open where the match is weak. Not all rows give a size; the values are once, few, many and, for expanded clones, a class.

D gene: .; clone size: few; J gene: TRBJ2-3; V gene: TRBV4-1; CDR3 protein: CARSQDPAGDTQYF; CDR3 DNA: TGCGCCAGAAGCCAAGACCCAGCGGGAGATACGCAGTATTTT
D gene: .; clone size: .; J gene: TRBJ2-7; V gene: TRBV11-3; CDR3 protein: CARSLEGWSKQYF; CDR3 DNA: TGTGCCAGGAGCTTGGAGGGCTGGTCGAAGCAATACTTC
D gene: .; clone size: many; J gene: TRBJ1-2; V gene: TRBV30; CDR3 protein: CAWSVRRVGYTF; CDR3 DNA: TGTGCCTGGAGTGTACGGAGGGTGGGCTACACCTTC
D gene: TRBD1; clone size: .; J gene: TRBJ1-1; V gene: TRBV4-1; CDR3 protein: CASSPTGSGTGGGMNTEAIF; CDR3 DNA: TGCGCCAGCAGCCCTACGGGCTCCGGGACAGGGGGCGGAATGAACACTGAAGCCATCTTT
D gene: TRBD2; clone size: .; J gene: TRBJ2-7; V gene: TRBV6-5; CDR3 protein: CASSAGLAGLYVQYF; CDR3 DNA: TGTGCCAGCAGTGCCGGACTAGCGGGACTTTACGTGCAGTACTTT
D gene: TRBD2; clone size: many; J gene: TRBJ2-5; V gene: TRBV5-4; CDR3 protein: CASSYRTSGRRVETQYF; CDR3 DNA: TGTGCCAGCAGCTACCGGACTAGCGGGAGAAGAGTCGAGACCCAGTACTTC
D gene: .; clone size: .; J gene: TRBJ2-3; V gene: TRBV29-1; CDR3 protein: CSVASGGNTDTQYF; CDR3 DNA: TGCAGCGTTGCTTCTGGCGGAAACACAGATACGCAGTATTTT
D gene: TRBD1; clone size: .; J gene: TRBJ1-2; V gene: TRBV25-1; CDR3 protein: CAISLGQRYGYTF; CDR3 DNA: TGTGCCATCAGTCTGGGACAGAGATATGGCTACACCTTC
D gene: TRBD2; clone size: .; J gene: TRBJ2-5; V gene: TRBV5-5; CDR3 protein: CASSSRPSGAQESQYF; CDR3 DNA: TGCGCCAGCAGCTCGCGGCCTAGCGGGGCCCAAGAGTCCCAGTACTTC
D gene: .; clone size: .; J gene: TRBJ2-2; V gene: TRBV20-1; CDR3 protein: CNARDIEAGTGELFF; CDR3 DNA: TGCAATGCTAGAGATATCGAAGCAGGTACCGGGGAGCTGTTTTTT
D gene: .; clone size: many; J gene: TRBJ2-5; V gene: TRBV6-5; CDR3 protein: CASRRGTKETQYF; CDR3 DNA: TGTGCCAGCCGCAGGGGCACAAAGGAGACCCAGTACTTC
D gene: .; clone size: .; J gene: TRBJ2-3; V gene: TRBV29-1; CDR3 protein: CSVGGQSNQPQYF; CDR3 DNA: TGCAGCGTTGGTGGGCAGAGCAATCAGCCCCAGTATTTT
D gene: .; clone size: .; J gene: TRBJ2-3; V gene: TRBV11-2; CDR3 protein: CASGPIQGTMVTDTQYF; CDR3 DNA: TGTGCCAGCGGCCCAATTCAGGGCACCATGGTCACAGATACACAGTATTTT
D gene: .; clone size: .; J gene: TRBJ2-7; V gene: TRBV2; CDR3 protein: CASSDDALLYEQYF; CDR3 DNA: TGTGCCAGCAGTGATGATGCGCTACTCTACGAGCAGTACTTC
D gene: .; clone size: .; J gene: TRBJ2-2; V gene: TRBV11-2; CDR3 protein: CASSPLTGNTGELFF; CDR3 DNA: TGCGCCAGCAGCCCCCTGACAGGGAACACCGGGGAGCTGTTTTTT
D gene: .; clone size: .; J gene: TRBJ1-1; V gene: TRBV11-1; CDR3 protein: CASSLAFGVDTEAFF; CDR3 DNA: TGTGCCAGCAGCTTAGCGTTCGGGGTGGACACTGAAGCTTTCTTT
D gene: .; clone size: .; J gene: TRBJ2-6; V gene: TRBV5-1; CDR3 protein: CASSEQGSGVNVLAF; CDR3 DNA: TGCGCCAGCAGCGAGCAGGGTTCCGGGGTCAACGTCCTGGCTTTC
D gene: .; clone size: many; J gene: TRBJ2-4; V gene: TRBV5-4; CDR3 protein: CASSFQGPIAKNIQYF; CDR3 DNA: TGTGCCAGCAGCTTTCAGGGGCCAATAGCCAAAAACATTCAGTACTTC
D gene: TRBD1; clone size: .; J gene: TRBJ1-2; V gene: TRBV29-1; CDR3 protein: CSISTGNYCYTF; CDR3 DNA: TGCAGCATATCGACAGGGAACTATTGTTACACCTTC
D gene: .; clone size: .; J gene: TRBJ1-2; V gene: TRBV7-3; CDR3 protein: CASGMSLGHVGGYTF; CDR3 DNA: TGTGCCAGCGGCATGAGCCTCGGACATGTGGGAGGCTACACCTTC
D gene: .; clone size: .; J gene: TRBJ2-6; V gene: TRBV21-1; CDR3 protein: CACSTAPFSTSGANVLTF; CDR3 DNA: TGTGCCTGCAGCACCGCACCTTTCTCGACCTCTGGGGCCAACGTCCTGACTTTC
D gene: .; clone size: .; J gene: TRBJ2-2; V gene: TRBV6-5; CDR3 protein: CASTPRLSIPGELFF; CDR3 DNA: TGTGCCAGCACCCCCCGGCTCTCTATTCCCGGGGAGCTGTTTTTT
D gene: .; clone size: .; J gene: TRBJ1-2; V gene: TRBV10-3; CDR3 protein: CAISARQCDGYTF; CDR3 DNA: TGTGCCATCAGTGCCCGACAGTGCGATGGTTACACCTTC
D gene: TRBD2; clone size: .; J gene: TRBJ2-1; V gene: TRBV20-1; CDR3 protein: CCTREGGRAWNEQFF; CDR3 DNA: TGCTGTACTAGAGAAGGCGGGAGGGCCTGGAATGAGCAGTTCTTC
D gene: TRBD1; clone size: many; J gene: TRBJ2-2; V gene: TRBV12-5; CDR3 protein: CASARTGLNTGELFF; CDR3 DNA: TGTGCTAGTGCCCGGACAGGTCTGAACACCGGGGAGCTGTTTTTT
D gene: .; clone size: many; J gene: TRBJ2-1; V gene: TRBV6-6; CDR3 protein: CASTGLREFF; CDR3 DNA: TGTGCCAGCACCGGACTACGAGAGTTCTTC
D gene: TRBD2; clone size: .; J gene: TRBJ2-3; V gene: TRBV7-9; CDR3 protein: CATPRDRGEGDTQYF; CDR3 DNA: TGTGCCACCCCCCGGGACCGGGGGGAGGGAGATACGCAGTATTTT
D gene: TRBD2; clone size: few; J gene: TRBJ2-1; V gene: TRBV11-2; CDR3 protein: CANSLRGGAGRLTGYNEQFF; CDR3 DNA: TGTGCCAACAGTCTCCGGGGGGGGGCAGGGAGACTAACGGGGTACAATGAGCAGTTCTTC
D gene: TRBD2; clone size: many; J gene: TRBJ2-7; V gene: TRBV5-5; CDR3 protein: CASSVGLAGGLHEQYF; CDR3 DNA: TGTGCCAGCAGCGTGGGACTAGCGGGAGGGCTCCACGAGCAGTACTTC
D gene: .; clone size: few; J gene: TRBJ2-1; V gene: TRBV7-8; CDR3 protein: CASSLDVRRGSRFF; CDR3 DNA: TGTGCCAGCAGCTTAGATGTGAGAAGGGGGAGCCGTTTCTTC
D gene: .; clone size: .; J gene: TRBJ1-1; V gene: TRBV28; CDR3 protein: CASRLRVVNTEAFF; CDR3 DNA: TGTGCCAGCAGACTCCGGGTCGTGAACACTGAAGCTTTCTTT
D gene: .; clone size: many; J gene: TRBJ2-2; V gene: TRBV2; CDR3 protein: CASSVEALNTGELFF; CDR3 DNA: TGTGCCAGCAGCGTGGAGGCCTTAAACACCGGGGAGCTGTTTTTT
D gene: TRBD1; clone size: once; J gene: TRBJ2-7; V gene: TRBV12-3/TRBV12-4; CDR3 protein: CARTLSQGDEQYF; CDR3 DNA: TGTGCCAGGACTTTGAGTCAGGGGGACGAGCAGTACTTC
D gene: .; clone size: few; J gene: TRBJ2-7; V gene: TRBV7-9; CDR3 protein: CASSSRGGAGSYEQYF; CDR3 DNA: TGTGCCAGCAGCTCCAGAGGAGGTGCAGGGTCCTACGAGCAGTACTTC
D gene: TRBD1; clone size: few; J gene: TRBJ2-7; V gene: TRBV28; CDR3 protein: CASSFTGGAGYSYEQYF; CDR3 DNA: TGTGCCAGCAGTTTCACAGGGGGCGCCGGATATTCCTACGAGCAGTACTTC
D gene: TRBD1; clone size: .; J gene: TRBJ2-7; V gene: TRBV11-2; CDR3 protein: CVSCLGTGSYEQYF; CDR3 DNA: TGTGTCAGCTGCTTAGGGACAGGTTCCTACGAGCAGTACTTC
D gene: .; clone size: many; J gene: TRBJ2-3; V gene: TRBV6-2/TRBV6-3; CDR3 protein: CASSYGGADTQYF; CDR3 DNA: TGTGCCAGCAGTTACGGGGGCGCAGATACGCAGTATTTT
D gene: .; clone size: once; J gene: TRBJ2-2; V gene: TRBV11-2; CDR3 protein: CARSRRPGQVRTGELFF; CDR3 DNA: TGTGCCAGGAGCCGGAGACCGGGACAAGTCCGCACCGGGGAGTTGTTTTTT
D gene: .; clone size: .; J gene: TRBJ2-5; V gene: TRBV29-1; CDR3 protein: CSGASIETQYF; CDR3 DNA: TGCAGCGGGGCTAGCATCGAGACCCAGTACTTC
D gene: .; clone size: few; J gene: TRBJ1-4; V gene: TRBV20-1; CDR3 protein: CSARDLRRGEKLFF; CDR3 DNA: TGCAGTGCTAGAGATCTCCGGAGGGGTGAAAAACTGTTTTTT
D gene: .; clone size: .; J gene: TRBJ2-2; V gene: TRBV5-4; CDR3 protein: CASTFFQGSTGELFF; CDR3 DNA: TGTGCCAGCACCTTTTTTCAGGGCTCCACCGGGGAGCTGTTTTTT